The next 21 T cell receptor beta chains were all read from a single sample in a study of T cells in localized non-small cell lung cancer. The assay was immunoSEQ multiplex PCR, and TCRdb's table has in-frame clones only and misses some. The sample lists approximately 40,000 clones, 85% to 90% occurring once. Specimen: peripheral blood, collected before any cancer treatment. Every receptor here comes from a man aged 18 to 55 with stage I lung adenocarcinoma.

The V call is TRBV30, the J call TRBJ1-1; D ambiguous. Germline assignment: CDR1 GTSNPN and CDR2 SVGIG (reference sequence). The V end lost 2 bases, the J end lost 7 bases, and 17 bases lay between the germline ends. This CDR3 is built from 14 residues. The CDR3 is CAWSIVGGSNEAFF. CDR3 in DNA: TGTGCCTGGAGTATCGTGGGTGGTAGCAATGAAGCTTTCTTT.

This rearrangement joins TRBV2 to TRBJ1-3; TRBD1 matches at 9 bases. This CDR3 contains 15 residues. CDR1 and CDR2 (germline): SNHLY, FYNNEI. V lost 3 bases to trimming and J lost 4 bases; unmatched junction nucleotides: 4. CDR3 coding DNA: TGTGCCAGCAGTGATCGGACAGGGGAAGGAAACACCATATATTTT. It yields the protein CASSDRTGEGNTIYF.

The chain joins TRBV9 to TRBJ1-2, with D perhaps matching TRBD1 (5 bases). The CDR3 runs 16 residues. The germline CDR1 and CDR2 sequences are SGDLS and YYNGEE. Between the trimmed V and J ends, which lost 2 bases and 7 bases, there was a span of 21 bases. CDR3 loop: CASSVDAGTVSGGYTF. CDR3 nucleotides: TGTGCCAGCAGCGTGGACGCAGGGACCGTGTCGGGTGGCTACACCTTC. The whole variable domain, remainder taken from reference TRBV9 and TRBJ1-2, is DSGVTQTPKHLITATGQRVTLRCSPRSGDLSVYWYQQSLDQGLQFLIQYYNGEERAKGNILERFSAQQFPDLHSELNLSSLELGDSALYFCASSVDAGTVSGGYTFGSGTRLTVV.

The chain's CDR3 is CASSFRGDYEQYF. Here the CDR3 DNA reads TGTGCCAGCAGCTTCAGGGGGGACTACGAGCAGTACTTC. The chain employs TRBV7-2 and TRBJ2-5; tentative D call: TRBD1 (7 bases). Judging by the DNA end, TRBJ2-7 fits better; the J call may be wrong. Germline-derived CDR1 and CDR2 are SGHTA and FQGNSA. CDR3 size: 13 residues.

The J gene is TRBJ2-3, the V gene TRBV15; D is perhaps TRBD1 or TRBD2 (5 bases each). V was shortened by 6 bases and J by 1 base, with 23 bases between the two germline ends. The CDR3 totals 18 residues. Per the germline V gene, CDR1 is LNHNV and CDR2 is YYDKDF (reference sequence). This chain's CDR3 is CATSRVTRVQGGTDTQYF. CDR3 DNA: TGTGCCACCAGTCGAGTAACTCGGGTCCAGGGAGGCACAGATACGCAGTATTTT.

The CDR3 DNA sequence: TGTGCCAGCAGCTTGCAGGGGATGGACTATGGCTACACCTTC. Translation: CASSLQGMDYGYTF. The genes are TRBV5-4 and TRBJ1-2; D is possibly TRBD1 (6 bases). Germline-derived CDR1 and CDR2 are SGHNT and YYREEE (reference sequence). V was pared by 1 base and J by 3 bases, with 10 bases between. CDR3 size: 14 residues.

The rearrangement links TRBV19 to TRBJ2-1; TRBD1 matches 7 bases. V was pared by 3 bases and J by 5 bases, with 7 bases of the junction left unmatched. In germline, CDR1 is LNHDA, CDR2 SQIVND (reference sequence). The CDR3 length is 15 residues. The CDR3 nucleotides are TGTGCCAGTAGTATCGCACAGGGGCGACACAATGAGCAGTTCTTC. Protein sequence: CASSIAQGRHNEQFF.

The chain has TRBV6-1 and TRBJ1-5; D unclear. This CDR3 comprises 12 residues. CDR1 and CDR2 (germline): MNHNS, SASEGT. Trimming removed 7 bases from V and 4 bases from J, with 8 bases in between. The CDR3 DNA follows: TGTGCCAGCAACGAGCGAAATCAGCCCCAGCATTTT. Its protein is CASNERNQPQHF.

This clone has only a few counts. V usage is TRBV4-2 and J usage is TRBJ2-2; TRBD1 matches 7 bases. Germline assignment: CDR1 LGHNA and CDR2 YNFKEQ. The CDR3 sequence is 16 residues long. Trimming at V came to 1 base and at J to 1 base, leaving 3 bases not matched to a gene. Here the CDR3 DNA reads TGTGCCAGCAGCCAAGCGACAGGGAAGAACACCGGGGAGCTGTTTTTT. This encodes CASSQATGKNTGELFF.

The rearrangement links TRBV7-8 to TRBJ2-5, with D possibly matching TRBD2 (6 bases). In germline, CDR1 is SGHVS, CDR2 FQNEAQ. The ends were cut back, 5 bases at V and 0 bases at J, with 16 bases in the middle. This CDR3 is 16 amino acids long. The CDR3 DNA reads TGTGCCAGCAGCCTCCTGGGGGGTTCATACCAAGAGACCCAGTACTTC. It specifies CASSLLGGSYQETQYF.

Of note for this clone: The same CDR3 can be traced to other DNA sequences in this sample. This chain joins TRBV5-1 and TRBJ1-2; TRBD1 matches 8 bases. V lost 5 bases to trimming and J lost 3 bases; unmatched junction nucleotides: 6. The V gene's germline CDR1 is SGHRS and CDR2 YFSETQ. CDR3 size: 14 residues. CDR3 protein: CASRTGTGDYGYTF. The DNA of the CDR3 is TGCGCCAGCAGAACCGGGACAGGCGACTATGGCTACACCTTC.

This clone was observed once. The chain couples TRBV4-3 to TRBJ1-2; 8 bases line up with TRBD1. J gave up 4 bases and V 1 base, and 2 bases lay outside the gene matches. Germline V gene sequence: CDR1 LGHNA, CDR2 YSLEER. The CDR3 loop spans 14 amino acids. The CDR3 DNA reads as TGCGCCAGCAGCCAAGGGACAGGGCCCTATGGCTACACCTTC. Translating gives CASSQGTGPYGYTF.

The rearrangement uses TRBV27 and TRBJ2-7; D may correspond to TRBD1 or TRBD2 (5 bases each). CDR1 MNHEY and CDR2 SMNVEV come from the germline V gene (reference sequence). The CDR3 sequence is 13 residues long. The V end was cut by 4 bases, the J end by 2 bases, with 9 bases between. This CDR3 is CASSSTGPYEQYF. The CDR3 DNA sequence: TGTGCCAGCAGTTCGACGGGACCCTACGAGCAGTACTTC.

This sequence joins TRBV6-5 and TRBJ2-7; D is undetermined. Trimming left V 0 bases short and J 6 bases short, with 12 bases between. In germline, CDR1 is MNHEY, CDR2 SVGAGI. The CDR3 sequence is 14 residues long. This chain's CDR3 is CASSYSTANGEQYF. The CDR3, as DNA: TGTGCCAGCAGTTACTCGACTGCCAACGGCGAGCAGTACTTC.

The gene calls are TRBV30 and TRBJ2-5; the match to TRBD2 covers 7 bases. From germline, CDR1 is GTSNPN and CDR2 SVGIG (reference sequence). V shed 3 bases and J 5 bases; nucleotides not matched to a gene: 12. The CDR3 length is 15 residues. The CDR3 DNA reads TGTGCCTGGAGGACCGGGACTACCCGGGTGGAGACCCAGTACTTC. This codes for CAWRTGTTRVETQYF.

J is TRBJ2-3 and V is TRBV5-6; D is uncertain. V was clipped by 0 bases and J by 1 base, with 9 bases between them. The V gene's germline CDR1 is SGHDT and CDR2 YYEEEE. The CDR3 is made up of 15 amino acids. CDR3 residues: CASSLGFLGTDTQYF. CDR3 sequence (DNA): TGTGCCAGCAGCTTGGGATTTTTGGGCACAGATACGCAGTATTTT.

This clone was counted once. The chain has TRBV28 and TRBJ1-2; no clear D. CDR3 length: 14 residues. CDR1 and CDR2 (germline): MDHEN, SYDVKM. Deletions cut 6 bases from V and 2 bases from J, with 13 bases between. CDR3 loop: CASSTGSRNYGYTF. The CDR3 DNA reads as TGTGCCAGCAGCACCGGGTCGAGGAACTATGGCTACACCTTC.

The chain recombines TRBV5-6 with TRBJ2-7; D remains unclear. CDR3 length: 13 amino acids. Germline V gives CDR1 SGHDT, CDR2 YYEEEE. V lost 1 base and J 3 bases, leaving 8 bases between the germline ends. The CDR3 sequence: CASSLPHLYEQYF. CDR3 sequence (DNA): TGTGCCAGCAGCTTGCCTCATCTCTACGAGCAGTACTTC.

This chain uses TRBV6-6 with TRBJ1-5; the match to TRBD1 covers 8 bases. V gave up 6 bases and J gave up 1 base; unmatched junction bases: 5. CDR3 size: 15 residues. Germline V gives CDR1 MNHNY, CDR2 SVGAGI (reference sequence). This CDR3 reads CASSPDRGSNQPQHF. The CDR3 coding sequence is TGTGCCAGCAGCCCCGACAGGGGAAGCAATCAGCCCCAGCATTTT.

This chain uses TRBV5-1 with TRBJ1-1; D unclear. Germline CDR1 is SGHRS and CDR2 is YFSETQ. The CDR3 is 14 residues long. Trimming took 4 bases from V and 6 from J, leaving 16 bases between them. The CDR3 nucleotides read TGCGCCAGCAGCAAGACTGGATCCCCTGCTGAAGCTTTCTTT. Translating it yields CASSKTGSPAEAFF. Using reference TRBV5-1 and TRBJ1-1 for the parts outside the CDR3, the full variable domain is KAGVTQTPRYLIKTRGQQVTLSCSPISGHRSVSWYQQTPGQGLQFLFEYFSETQRNKGNFPGRFSGRQFSNSRSEMNVSTLELGDSALYLCASSKTGSPAEAFFGQGTRLTVV.

This sequence joins TRBV4-3 and TRBJ2-7; D not resolved. This CDR3 comprises 15 residues. Trimming removed 0 bases at V and 2 bases at J, with 11 bases between. Germline CDR1 LGHNA, CDR2 YSLEER. The CDR3 loop reads CASSQDQLTPYEQYF. The CDR3 DNA is TGCGCCAGCAGCCAAGATCAATTGACTCCCTACGAGCAGTACTTC.